The entry below describes one TCR beta chain. As yet, its antigen is unknown. This sample stems from a study of Graves' ophthalmopathy and Graves' hyperthyroidism. Study-level background: Investigators collected peripheral blood at initial diagnosis, before any treatment was given. Study outcomes and limitations: Researchers report that a 13-signature model separated ophthalmopathy from stable hyperthyroidism, posting about 88% sensitivity and approximately 81% specificity. Among expanded thyroid clonotypes above 0.001 frequency, most also occurred in blood.

V was pared by 6 bases and J by 1 base, with 8 bases of the junction left unmatched. The germline V gene has CDR1 SGHDN and CDR2 FVKESK. This CDR3 contains 16 residues. Investigators amplified TCR beta CDR3 regions from RNA transcripts. An opening RT-PCR round employed HTBI primers and preceded a second-round multiplex PCR. TCRdb used MiXCR to reprocess the multiplex PCR reads, holding one entry per CDR3 protein. The sample yields about 740,000 distinct CDR3 sequences, roughly two fifths seen once. The rearrangement uses TRBV14 and TRBJ1-4; 7 bases line up with TRBD1. The source material was peripheral blood. The receptor comes from an adult man with Graves' ophthalmopathy. The chain's CDR3 is CASSQQGWGTNEKLFF. The CDR3 nucleotides are TGTGCCAGCAGTCAACAGGGGTGGGGAACTAATGAAAAACTGTTTTTT.